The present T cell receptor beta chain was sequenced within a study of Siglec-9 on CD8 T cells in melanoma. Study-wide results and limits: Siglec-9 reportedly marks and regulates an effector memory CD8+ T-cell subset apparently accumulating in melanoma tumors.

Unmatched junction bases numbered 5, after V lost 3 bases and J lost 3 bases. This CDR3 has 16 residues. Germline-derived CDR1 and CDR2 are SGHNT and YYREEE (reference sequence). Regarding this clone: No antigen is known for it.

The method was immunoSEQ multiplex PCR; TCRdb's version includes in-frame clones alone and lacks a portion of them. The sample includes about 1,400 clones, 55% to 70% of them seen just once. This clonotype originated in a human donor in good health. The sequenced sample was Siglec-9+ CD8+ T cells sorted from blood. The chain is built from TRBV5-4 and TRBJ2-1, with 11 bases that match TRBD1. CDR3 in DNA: TGTGCCAGCAGCTCGATGGGGACAGGGGGCTACAATGAGCAGTTCTTC. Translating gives CASSSMGTGGYNEQFF.